The rows below give T cell receptor beta chains drawn from one sample of a study of cytomegalovirus exposure and HLA in healthy donors. Assay used: immunoSEQ multiplex PCR; TCRdb lists only in-frame clones, some missing. The sample lists some 80,000 clones; around 96% were seen once. What was sequenced was PBMCs. Every receptor here comes from a woman aged 18-29 years in good health and CMV-seronegative. CDR3s include the opening cysteine and the closing phenylalanine or tryptophan. The D gene is left open where the match is weak. A row's size may be missing; if present it is once, few, many or a size class.

d_call: -; clone_size: -; cdr3_length: 13; v_call: TRBV28; j_call: TRBJ2-7; cdr3_aa: CASSRDTPREQYF; cdr3_nt: TGTGCCAGCAGCCGGGACACCCCTCGGGAGCAGTACTTC
d_call: TRBD2; clone_size: -; cdr3_length: 14; v_call: TRBV18; j_call: TRBJ2-1; cdr3_aa: CASSPPAGGGEQFF; cdr3_nt: TGTGCCAGCTCACCACCAGCGGGAGGGGGTGAGCAGTTCTTC
d_call: -; clone_size: -; cdr3_length: 16; v_call: TRBV10-3; j_call: TRBJ2-7; cdr3_aa: CAISEFPSSYTYEQYF; cdr3_nt: TGTGCCATCAGTGAGTTCCCCTCCAGTTATACCTACGAGCAGTACTTC
d_call: -; clone_size: -; cdr3_length: 20; v_call: TRBV5-1; j_call: TRBJ2-1; cdr3_aa: CASSPRTGGRTSGSGNEQFF; cdr3_nt: TGCGCCAGCAGCCCGCGGACAGGGGGCCGGACTAGCGGGTCTGGGAATGAGCAGTTCTTC
d_call: TRBD2; clone_size: -; cdr3_length: 15; v_call: TRBV5-1; j_call: TRBJ2-3; cdr3_aa: CASSPQGRVTDTQYF; cdr3_nt: TGCGCCAGCAGCCCCCAAGGGAGGGTAACAGATACGCAGTATTTT
d_call: TRBD1; clone_size: -; cdr3_length: 14; v_call: TRBV10-2; j_call: TRBJ1-2; cdr3_aa: CASTEDRANYGYTF; cdr3_nt: TGCGCCAGCACCGAGGACAGGGCTAACTATGGCTACACCTTC
d_call: -; clone_size: -; cdr3_length: 16; v_call: TRBV2; j_call: TRBJ2-5; cdr3_aa: CASSDLGRGTQETQYF; cdr3_nt: TGTGCCAGCAGTGACCTTGGCAGGGGAACCCAAGAGACCCAGTACTTC
d_call: TRBD2; clone_size: -; cdr3_length: 14; v_call: TRBV6-5; j_call: TRBJ2-1; cdr3_aa: CASSYSGLVHEQFF; cdr3_nt: TGTGCCAGCAGTTACTCGGGACTAGTCCATGAGCAGTTCTTC
d_call: TRBD1; clone_size: -; cdr3_length: 14; v_call: TRBV6-5; j_call: TRBJ2-1; cdr3_aa: CASRGTGPVYEQFF; cdr3_nt: TGTGCCAGCAGAGGGACAGGGCCGGTCTATGAGCAGTTCTTC
d_call: -; clone_size: -; cdr3_length: 14; v_call: TRBV5-6; j_call: TRBJ1-1; cdr3_aa: CASSLGSGNTEAFF; cdr3_nt: TGTGCCAGCAGCTTGGGGTCCGGGAACACTGAAGCTTTCTTT
d_call: TRBD1; clone_size: once; cdr3_length: 16; v_call: TRBV10-3; j_call: TRBJ2-1; cdr3_aa: CAISGSGDSSYNEQFF; cdr3_nt: TGTGCCATCAGTGGTTCAGGGGACAGCTCCTACAATGAGCAGTTCTTC
d_call: TRBD1; clone_size: -; cdr3_length: 14; v_call: TRBV6-1; j_call: TRBJ2-3; cdr3_aa: CASRMGQGGDTQYF; cdr3_nt: TGTGCCAGCAGGATGGGACAGGGCGGAGATACGCAGTATTTT
d_call: -; clone_size: -; cdr3_length: 14; v_call: TRBV15; j_call: TRBJ1-1; cdr3_aa: CATNRGGGFTEAFF; cdr3_nt: TGTGCCACCAACCGTGGGGGGGGCTTCACTGAAGCTTTCTTT
d_call: -; clone_size: -; cdr3_length: 12; v_call: TRBV7-8; j_call: TRBJ2-4; cdr3_aa: CASSLRGGLVYF; cdr3_nt: TGTGCCAGCAGCCTAAGGGGGGGACTTGTGTACTTC
d_call: -; clone_size: -; cdr3_length: 12; v_call: TRBV18; j_call: TRBJ1-1; cdr3_aa: CASSPRETEAFF; cdr3_nt: TGTGCCAGCTCGCCGCGGGAAACTGAAGCTTTCTTT
d_call: -; clone_size: -; cdr3_length: 14; v_call: TRBV6-5; j_call: TRBJ2-7; cdr3_aa: CASSYGKRGYEQYF; cdr3_nt: TGTGCCAGCAGTTACGGAAAAAGGGGCTACGAGCAGTACTTC
d_call: -; clone_size: -; cdr3_length: 12; v_call: TRBV6-1; j_call: TRBJ1-5; cdr3_aa: CAVSRDNQPQHF; cdr3_nt: TGTGCTGTGAGCAGGGACAATCAGCCCCAGCATTTT
d_call: -; clone_size: -; cdr3_length: 13; v_call: TRBV7-6; j_call: TRBJ2-5; cdr3_aa: CASSFAQSETQYF; cdr3_nt: TGTGCCAGCAGCTTCGCACAGTCAGAGACCCAGTACTTC
d_call: TRBD2; clone_size: few; cdr3_length: 17; v_call: TRBV11-3; j_call: TRBJ2-1; cdr3_aa: CASSPGLAGAKYNEQFF; cdr3_nt: TGTGCCAGCAGCCCTGGACTAGCGGGAGCGAAGTACAATGAGCAGTTCTTC
d_call: TRBD2; clone_size: -; cdr3_length: 15; v_call: TRBV10-3; j_call: TRBJ2-5; cdr3_aa: CAIRGGGLAKETQYF; cdr3_nt: TGTGCCATCAGGGGGGGAGGACTAGCCAAAGAGACCCAGTACTTC
d_call: TRBD2; clone_size: -; cdr3_length: 15; v_call: TRBV10-3; j_call: TRBJ2-3; cdr3_aa: CAISGRGGDTDTQYF; cdr3_nt: TGTGCCATCAGTGGGCGGGGAGGGGACACAGATACGCAGTATTTT
d_call: -; clone_size: -; cdr3_length: 15; v_call: TRBV7-2; j_call: TRBJ1-4; cdr3_aa: CASSRFLPNGPPLFF; cdr3_nt: TGTGCCAGCAGTCGTTTTCTACCAAATGGTCCCCCACTGTTTTTT
d_call: TRBD2; clone_size: -; cdr3_length: 15; v_call: TRBV7-8; j_call: TRBJ2-1; cdr3_aa: CASSSWTSGSNEQFF; cdr3_nt: TGTGCCAGCAGCTCATGGACTAGCGGGAGTAATGAGCAGTTCTTC
d_call: TRBD1; clone_size: -; cdr3_length: 13; v_call: TRBV28; j_call: TRBJ2-7; cdr3_aa: CASSAGQGYEQYF; cdr3_nt: TGTGCCAGCAGTGCCGGACAGGGCTACGAGCAGTACTTC
d_call: -; clone_size: -; cdr3_length: 14; v_call: TRBV7-9; j_call: TRBJ1-2; cdr3_aa: CASSPPTDNYGYTF; cdr3_nt: TGTGCCAGCAGCCCGCCGACAGATAACTATGGCTACACCTTC
d_call: TRBD2; clone_size: few; cdr3_length: 19; v_call: TRBV11-2; j_call: TRBJ2-1; cdr3_aa: CASSLEPVQSGRADNEQFF; cdr3_nt: TGTGCCAGCAGCTTAGAACCGGTCCAGAGCGGGAGGGCAGACAATGAGCAGTTCTTC
d_call: TRBD2; clone_size: -; cdr3_length: 16; v_call: TRBV7-6; j_call: TRBJ2-1; cdr3_aa: CASSHSGTSGRNEQFF; cdr3_nt: TGTGCCAGCAGCCACTCCGGGACTAGCGGGCGGAATGAGCAGTTCTTC
d_call: -; clone_size: -; cdr3_length: 15; v_call: TRBV5-1; j_call: TRBJ2-2; cdr3_aa: CASSPGTANTGELFF; cdr3_nt: TGCGCCAGCAGCCCCGGGACTGCGAACACCGGGGAGCTGTTTTTT
d_call: TRBD2; clone_size: -; cdr3_length: 15; v_call: TRBV27; j_call: TRBJ2-1; cdr3_aa: CASTLGVAGTNEQFF; cdr3_nt: TGTGCCAGCACCTTAGGAGTAGCGGGCACTAATGAGCAGTTCTTC
d_call: TRBD1; clone_size: -; cdr3_length: 16; v_call: TRBV9; j_call: TRBJ1-4; cdr3_aa: CASSVDGGQGFEKLFF; cdr3_nt: TGTGCCAGCAGCGTAGATGGGGGACAGGGTTTTGAAAAACTGTTTTTT
d_call: TRBD1; clone_size: -; cdr3_length: 14; v_call: TRBV19; j_call: TRBJ2-7; cdr3_aa: CASSMTGPSYEQYF; cdr3_nt: TGTGCCAGTAGTATGACAGGGCCAAGCTACGAGCAGTACTTC
d_call: -; clone_size: -; cdr3_length: 16; v_call: TRBV19; j_call: TRBJ2-7; cdr3_aa: CASSIGGGDKSYEQYF; cdr3_nt: TGTGCCAGTAGTATAGGAGGTGGGGACAAGTCGTACGAGCAGTACTTC